This T cell receptor beta chain was documented in a study of T cell responses to AZD1222 COVID-19 vaccine. Concerning this clone: Its specificity is unknown. An end of the junction differs from the germline gene, which may be a read error.

Here immunoSEQ multiplex PCR was the method, and the copy in TCRdb shows in-frame clones only, minus some. The table lists about 67,000 clones, about four fifths of them singletons. The study's findings and limits: Donors, mostly white British, included more females; clonal diversity was possibly underestimated.

This receptor was taken from an adult who received the AZD1222 COVID-19 vaccine. The sample consisted of peripheral blood, taken 28 days after the second AZD1222 dose.

Written as DNA, the CDR3 is TGTGCCAGCAGTTTAGCCCCCGGAACCACCATATATTTT. This gives the protein CASSLAPGTTIYF. The rearrangement joins TRBV12-3 or TRBV12-4 to TRBJ1-3; no reliable D call. CDR3 length: 13 amino acids.